This T cell receptor beta chain stems from a study of blood T cell repertoires in COVID-19. As for the study in general: The origin of the acute and convalescent COVID-19 samples was the United States, Italy and Spain. From T cells, B-cell-depleted T cells, or PBMCs came the material, which was cDNA or gDNA.

Under the authors' procedure: By means of reference gene primer amplification, nucleated cell counts were estimated. Repertoires were generated with immunoSEQ multiplex PCR, while TCRdb's copy carries only in-frame clones and drops some. V and J calls plus clone size are reproduced from that table; the DNA served to infer D and trimming. Among roughly 64,000 clones listed, under 90% were seen once. Trimming left V 7 bases short and J 5 bases short, with 20 bases between. The CDR3 runs 16 residues. Per germline, CDR1 MDHEN and CDR2 SYDVKM. The source material was peripheral blood. The receptor was derived from a man aged 50-60 years with active COVID-19. J is TRBJ2-2 and V is TRBV28, with D maybe TRBD2 (6 bases). The CDR3 sequence: CASKVGGQQYTGELFF. The CDR3 DNA reads as TGTGCCAGCAAGGTGGGGGGTCAACAGTATACCGGGGAGCTGTTTTTT.